This entry concerns a single T cell receptor (beta chain). Per the germline V gene, CDR1 is MNHEY and CDR2 is SVGAGI. After removal of 7 bases from V and 11 bases from J, the junction contained 13 bases not matched to a gene. The CDR3 runs to 13 residues. This PCR relied on a set of 60 Vbeta primers and 13 Jbeta primers. Measured with immunoSEQ multiplex PCR; TCRdb has only the in-frame clones, and not every one. The sample contains 100,000 to 150,000 clones, about four fifths of which appear only once. This sample is part of a study of cytomegalovirus exposure and HLA in healthy donors. The specimen sequenced was PBMCs. The chain employs TRBV6-5 and TRBJ2-5, with TRBD1 matching over 7 bases. This TCR was sampled from a male donor in good health and CMV-seronegative. CDR3 bases: TGTGCCAGCAACAGACAGGGATGGGAAGAGCAGTACTTC. It translates to CASNRQGWEEQYF.